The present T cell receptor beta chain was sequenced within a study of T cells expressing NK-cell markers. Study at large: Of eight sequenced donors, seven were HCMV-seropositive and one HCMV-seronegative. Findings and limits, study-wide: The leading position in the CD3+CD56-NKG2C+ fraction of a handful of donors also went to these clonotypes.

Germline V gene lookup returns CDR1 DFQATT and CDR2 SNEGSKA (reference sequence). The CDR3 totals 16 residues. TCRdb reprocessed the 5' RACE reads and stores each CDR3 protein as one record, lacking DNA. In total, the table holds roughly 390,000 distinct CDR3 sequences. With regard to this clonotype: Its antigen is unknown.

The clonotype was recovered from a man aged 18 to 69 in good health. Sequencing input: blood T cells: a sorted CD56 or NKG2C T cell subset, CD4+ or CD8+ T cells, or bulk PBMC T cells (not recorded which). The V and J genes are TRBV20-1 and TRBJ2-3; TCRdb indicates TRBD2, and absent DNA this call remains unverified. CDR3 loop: CSAPSSSGGYRDTQYF.